A single sample gave rise to the 30 T cell receptor beta chains below, sequenced in a study of CD8 T cells in ankylosing spondylitis. Their recognized antigens are unknown. Study-wide points: Typical of ankylosing spondylitis blood, it appeared, was a TCR beta motif of about eight highly homologous variants.

TCRdb reanalysed the 5' RACE reads using MiXCR and keeps one entry per CDR3 protein. The sample lists fewer than 550,000 distinct CDR3 sequences, 5.3% occurring once. Sequencing was carried out using blood, either unsorted or a sorted T cell fraction (not recorded which). Every receptor here comes from a male donor with ankylosing spondylitis.

This chain joins TRBV2 and TRBJ2-7; D unresolved. Germline V gene lookup returns CDR1 SNHLY and CDR2 FYNNEI. The CDR3 has 11 residues. Deletions cut 4 bases from V and 7 bases from J, with 8 bases between. As DNA, the CDR3 is TGTGCCAGCAGTGCCAACTGGGAGCAGTACTTC. This encodes CASSANWEQYF.

This clonotype was seen more than once but under ten times. Here the CDR3 reads CATSDRLRREGDGELFF. CDR3 sequence (DNA): TGTGCCACCAGTGACCGACTACGGCGGGAGGGCGACGGGGAGCTGTTTTTT. J is TRBJ2-2 and V is TRBV24-1; 9 bases fit TRBD2. Germline-derived CDR1 and CDR2 are KGHDR and SFDVKD. Germline trimming cut 4 bases from V and 7 bases from J; bases unmatched to any gene: 12. This CDR3 is 17 amino acids long.

This clonotype was observed at least ten times. V usage is TRBV20-1 and J usage is TRBJ1-2, with TRBD1 matching 7 bases. V trimming: 5 bases; J trimming: 13 bases; junction bases outside the gene matches: 13. Germline V gene lookup returns CDR1 DFQATT and CDR2 SNEGSKA (reference sequence). CDR3 length: 12 amino acids. CDR3 protein: CSAGGSGQSSTF. CDR3 coding DNA: TGCAGTGCTGGCGGCTCGGGACAGTCAAGCACCTTC.

The gene calls are TRBV6-1 and TRBJ1-1, with 10 positions matching TRBD1. Germline values: CDR1 MNHNS, CDR2 SASEGT. The CDR3 totals 15 residues. The junction had 7 bases not matched to a gene; V was cut back by 6 bases and J by 3 bases. CDR3 DNA: TGTGCCAGCAGCAGGACAGGGGGAATGTACACTGAAGCTTTCTTT. It translates to CASSRTGGMYTEAFF.

As for this clonotype: A clone one base away is much larger, so this may be a read error. The chain carries TRBV29-1 and TRBJ2-7; D unresolved. The CDR3 totals 11 residues. Trimming took off 7 bases at V and 5 bases at J, with 12 bases between the two ends. CDR1 is SQVTM, CDR2 ANQGSEA, per germline. CDR3 DNA sequence: TGCAGCGCCCAGTCTAGTGACGAGCAGTACTTC. Translated: CSAQSSDEQYF.

In its sample, this clonotype was seen many times. The chain combines TRBV28 with TRBJ2-1, with D possibly TRBD2 on 7 matching bases. Trimming pared 3 bases from V and 1 base from J, leaving 13 bases between. Per germline, CDR1 MDHEN and CDR2 SYDVKM. This CDR3 comprises 16 residues. The CDR3 nucleotides are TGTGCCAGCAGTTTTAGGGGGAGGGGATCCTACAATGAGCAGTTCTTC. Its protein product is CASSFRGRGSYNEQFF.

This clonotype was seen at least ten times. This chain uses TRBV15 with TRBJ1-4; maybe TRBD1 (6 bases). The V and J ends lost 1 base and 7 bases respectively, with 16 bases between them. The CDR3 is 16 residues long. Germline CDR1 LNHNV, CDR2 YYDKDF (reference sequence). Here the CDR3 DNA reads TGTGCCACCAGCAGAGCATCGGGGGGCGCGGCTGAAAAACTGTTTTTT. It yields the protein CATSRASGGAAEKLFF.

In this sample, this clonotype turned up many times. The rearrangement links TRBV11-2 to TRBJ2-1, with 8 positions matching TRBD2. CDR1 SGHAT and CDR2 FQNNGV come from the germline V gene. The length of the CDR3 is 16 residues. J was trimmed by 1 base and V by 2 bases; bases with no gene match: 4. The CDR3 nucleotides are TGTGCCAGCAGCTTAATCACTAGCGGTTCCTACAATGAGCAGTTCTTC. The encoded protein is CASSLITSGSYNEQFF.

This clonotype occurred many times. The chain joins TRBV5-1 to TRBJ1-3; D is perhaps TRBD1 (5 bases). This CDR3 has 18 amino acids. CDR1 and CDR2 (germline): SGHRS, YFSETQ. Trimming left V 1 base short and J 1 base short, with 18 bases between. The CDR3 bases are TGCGCCAGCAGCTTGTCGGGGCCCTCTGACGTATCTGGAAACACCATATATTTT. Amino acids: CASSLSGPSDVSGNTIYF.

This clonotype was recorded many times. The genes are TRBV25-1 and TRBJ1-3; 8 positions agree with TRBD1. Germline loops: CDR1 MGHDK, CDR2 SYGVNS. Losses at the gene ends were 6 bases for V and 4 bases for J; bases not matched to a gene: 5. This CDR3 contains 14 residues. CDR3 amino acids: CASRDRQGGNTIYF. The CDR3 nucleotides are TGTGCCAGCAGGGACAGACAGGGGGGAAACACCATATATTTT.

CDR3 loop: CASGRRSTEAFF. CDR3 in DNA: TGTGCCAGCGGCAGGAGGTCCACTGAAGCTTTCTTT. The chain links TRBV6-5 to TRBJ1-1; the D is unclear. Trimming removed 8 bases from V and 4 bases from J, with 11 bases in between. CDR1 is MNHEY, CDR2 SVGAGI, per germline. There are 12 residues in the CDR3.

There are many counts of this clonotype. This rearrangement joins TRBV6-2 or TRBV6-3 to TRBJ1-1; D gene ambiguous. The CDR3 is made up of 14 amino acids. Trimming pared 7 bases from V and 5 bases from J, leaving 17 bases between. Per germline, CDR1 MNHEY and CDR2 SVGEGT. CDR3 sequence (DNA): TGTGCCAGCATCACACGGCGAGGCGGGACTGAAGCTTTCTTT. Protein: CASITRRGGTEAFF.

This clonotype was counted ten times or more. The chain carries TRBV20-1 and TRBJ2-7; D gene unclear. The CDR3 has 11 residues. Germline V lookup: CDR1 DFQATT, CDR2 SNEGSKA (reference sequence). The V end lost 1 base, the J end lost 2 bases, and 3 bases lay between the germline ends. CDR3 nucleotides: TGCAGTGCTAGAGCGGCCTACGAGCAGTACTTC. Protein product: CSARAAYEQYF.

This clonotype was counted at least ten times. As DNA, the CDR3 is TGCGCCAGCAGCTTGGGGACAGGCTACGAGCAGTACTTC. Amino acids: CASSLGTGYEQYF. V usage is TRBV5-1 and J usage is TRBJ2-7, with TRBD1 identical over 7 bases. The V gene's germline CDR1 is SGHRS and CDR2 YFSETQ. V was clipped by 0 bases and J by 3 bases; unmatched bases: 0. CDR3 size: 13 residues.

The sample holds many counts of this clonotype. This sequence joins TRBV27 and TRBJ2-5, with TRBD2 matching over 9 bases. J lost 5 bases, V lost 4 bases, and 5 bases had no gene match. This CDR3 comprises 14 residues. Germline V gene lookup returns CDR1 MNHEY and CDR2 SMNVEV (reference sequence). DNA of the CDR3: TGTGCCAGCAGTTACGGGACTAGCTGGGAGACCCAGTACTTC. It is translated as CASSYGTSWETQYF.

This clonotype was counted at least ten times. V and J are TRBV12-3 or TRBV12-4 and TRBJ1-1, with D possibly being TRBD1 (5 bases). The V end was cut by 6 bases, the J end by 5 bases, with 13 bases between. This CDR3 spans 13 amino acids. Written as DNA, the CDR3 is TGTGCCAGCAGCCAACAGTCAGGGACTGAAGCTTTCTTT. As protein: CASSQQSGTEAFF.

Many counts were recorded for this clonotype. The genes are TRBV12-3 or TRBV12-4 and TRBJ2-1, with TRBD2 matching 13 bases. The CDR3 covers 14 residues. The V gene end was trimmed by 8 bases and the J gene end by 7 bases; junction bases not matched to a gene: 5. CDR3 bases: TGTGCCAGCCGTCGACTAGCGGGGGGAAATGAGCAGTTCTTC. Residues: CASRRLAGGNEQFF.

This clonotype was detected many times. V is TRBV20-1 and J is TRBJ2-1; perhaps TRBD2 as D (7 bases). CDR1 is DFQATT, CDR2 SNEGSKA, per germline (reference sequence). V lost 6 bases and J 6 bases, leaving 18 bases between the germline ends. The CDR3 has 14 amino acids. The CDR3 sequence is CSATPSGGGNEQFF. CDR3 DNA: TGCAGTGCCACCCCTAGCGGAGGGGGCAATGAGCAGTTCTTC.

The rearrangement joins TRBV11-2 to TRBJ2-7, with 10 bases identical to TRBD1. This CDR3 is 15 amino acids long. Germline V gene lookup returns CDR1 SGHAT and CDR2 FQNNGV. With 6 bases clipped from V and 3 bases from J, the junction kept 8 bases outside the gene matches. This CDR3 is CASSSTGGLYYEQYF. CDR3 nucleotide sequence: TGTGCCAGCAGTTCGACAGGGGGCCTCTACTACGAGCAGTACTTC.

This clonotype has at least ten counts. The chain links TRBV20-1 to TRBJ1-1; 7 nucleotides match TRBD1. The CDR3 is made up of 13 amino acids. Germline V CDR1 and CDR2: DFQATT, SNEGSKA (reference sequence). Trimming removed 0 bases from V and 12 bases from J; junction bases left unmatched: 10. The CDR3 reads CSAREAQGTGTFF. The CDR3 DNA follows: TGCAGTGCTAGAGAGGCACAGGGGACGGGAACTTTCTTT.

Many counts were recorded for this clonotype. The genes are TRBV7-2 and TRBJ2-7, with D unresolved. Germline CDR1 reads SGHTA; CDR2 reads FQGNSA. The V end lost 5 bases, the J end lost 1 base, and 12 bases lay between the germline ends. The CDR3 has 14 amino acids. The CDR3 coding sequence is TGTGCCAGCAGCCCCGATTGGTCTTCCTACGAGCAGTACTTC. Amino acid sequence: CASSPDWSSYEQYF.

This clonotype was found many times. The CDR3 reads CASSLSGYEQYF. CDR3 sequence (DNA): TGTGCCAGCAGCTTGAGCGGCTACGAGCAGTACTTC. The gene calls are TRBV7-9 and TRBJ2-7, with D maybe TRBD2 (5 bases). Trimming shortened V by 3 bases and J by 3 bases, and 6 bases separated the two germline ends. Germline loops: CDR1 SEHNR, CDR2 FQNEAQ (reference sequence). The CDR3 is 12 residues long.

This clonotype has at least ten counts. The V and J genes are TRBV27 and TRBJ2-1; D gene uncertain. Trimming removed 2 bases from V and 9 bases from J, with 8 bases in between. The CDR3 covers 12 residues. Per the germline V gene, CDR1 is MNHEY and CDR2 is SMNVEV (reference sequence). The CDR3 nucleotides are TGTGCCAGCAGTTTAGGGAAGAGTGAGCAGTTCTTC. Protein sequence: CASSLGKSEQFF.

The CDR3 DNA is TGTGCCAGCAGCCAAGATCGGTATGATTCCTACGAGCAGTACTTC. It is translated as CASSQDRYDSYEQYF. This sequence joins TRBV4-2 and TRBJ2-7; no clear D. Trimming pared 0 bases from V and 1 base from J, leaving 10 bases between. The CDR3 runs to 15 residues. CDR1 LGHNA and CDR2 YNFKEQ come from the germline V gene.

This clonotype has a count of ten or more. This chain links TRBV3-1 with TRBJ2-3; a weak D match, TRBD2 (6 bases). Trimming removed 5 bases at V and 6 bases at J, with 18 bases between. Germline loops: CDR1 LGHDT, CDR2 YNNKEL (reference sequence). The CDR3 consists of 15 residues. In nucleotides, the CDR3 is TGTGCCAGCAGCGGAACGGGAGTTATTTGGGATACGCAGTATTTT. It encodes CASSGTGVIWDTQYF.

This clonotype was detected many times. The chain couples TRBV11-1 to TRBJ2-1, with 10 bases identical to TRBD2. Germline V lookup: CDR1 SGHAT, CDR2 FQDESV (reference sequence). The CDR3 sequence is 18 residues long. V lost 9 bases, J lost 0 bases, and 14 bases stayed unmatched. The CDR3 loop reads CARAGLAGAQSSYNEQFF. CDR3 bases: TGTGCCAGAGCTGGGCTAGCGGGAGCGCAAAGCTCCTACAATGAGCAGTTCTTC.

This clonotype was seen ten or more times. V gene TRBV19 combines with J gene TRBJ2-3; possibly TRBD1 for D (5 bases). Germline V gene sequence: CDR1 LNHDA, CDR2 SQIVND (reference sequence). V was pared by 4 bases and J by 1 base, with 15 bases between. There are 16 residues in the CDR3. CDR3 nucleotide sequence: TGTGCCAGTAGTACTCATCAGGGCCGGGGCACAGATACGCAGTATTTT. The encoded protein is CASSTHQGRGTDTQYF.

Ten or more counts support this clonotype. V usage is TRBV29-1 and J usage is TRBJ1-4, with D hard to call. The V gene lost 4 bases and the J gene lost 8 bases, with 14 bases spanning the gap. CDR3 length equals 13 residues. Germline CDR1 is SQVTM and CDR2 is ANQGSEA. CDR3 sequence (DNA): TGCAGCGTTGCTGGCCGCCGAGGGGAAAAACTGTTTTTT. This gives the protein CSVAGRRGEKLFF.

This clonotype was counted at least ten times. The J gene is TRBJ1-1, the V gene TRBV4-3; 7 nucleotides match TRBD1. The ends lost 1 base at V and 5 bases at J; junction bases unmatched: 10. This CDR3 spans 16 amino acids. Germline V gene data show CDR1 as LGHNA and CDR2 as YSLEER. The CDR3, as DNA: TGCGCCAGCAGCCAAGGGTCCGCCTACAGGGGAACTGAAGCTTTCTTT. Translated: CASSQGSAYRGTEAFF.

The chain recombines TRBV7-9 with TRBJ2-1, with 13 bases fitting TRBD2. Germline V lookup: CDR1 SEHNR, CDR2 FQNEAQ (reference sequence). The CDR3 runs 15 residues. With V trimmed by 4 bases and J by 9 bases, 6 bases remained unmatched. CDR3 in DNA: TGTGCCAGCAGCTCCCCGGGACTAGCGGGGAGTGAGCAGTTCTTC. Translated: CASSSPGLAGSEQFF.